The sequence of this TCR beta chain was determined in a study of T cells in tumors after PD-1 blockade. This CDR3 region has 14 residues. Germline assignment: CDR1 MNHEY and CDR2 SMNVEV (reference sequence). V lost 2 bases and J 6 bases, leaving 11 bases between the germline ends. Using immunoSEQ multiplex PCR, the repertoire was profiled, and TCRdb retains in-frame clones only, with some absent. The data show some 48,000 clones, more than 70% seen once. Here the sequenced sample was PBMCs, taken before anti-PD-1 treatment. The receptor's source is a human donor with basal cell carcinoma. V usage is TRBV27 and J usage is TRBJ1-5; D gene ambiguous. This chain's CDR3 is CASSLKGIGQPQHF. In nucleotides, the CDR3 is TGTGCCAGCAGTTTAAAGGGTATCGGTCAGCCCCAGCATTTT.